The entry that follows covers one T cell receptor beta chain sequence. Its target is unknown. This entry is derived from a study of identical twins. Study-wide findings and caveats: Within beta out-of-frame sequences, the excess sharing observed between twins was weaker. A partial confounding effect on zero-insertion analyses could come from invariant MAIT and iNKT cells.

A universal primer binding site was introduced by template switching. The final cDNA contained unique molecular identifiers. One entry per CDR3 protein, called by TCRdb with MiXCR from the 5' RACE reads. The table shows some 1,700,000 distinct CDR3 sequences, with about 31% occurring only once. The sample was cord blood. The origin of this receptor is a newborn girl in good health.

This chain's CDR3 is CSARVAGNGYTF. The CDR3 DNA follows: TGCAGTGCTAGAGTAGCCGGAAATGGCTACACCTTC. The chain uses TRBV20-1 and TRBJ1-2, with unresolved D. Trimming took 1 base from V and 6 from J, leaving 9 bases between them. Germline assignment: CDR1 DFQATT and CDR2 SNEGSKA (reference sequence). CDR3 length: 12 residues.